These 7 T cell receptor beta chains share one sample of origin, sequenced in a study of shared clonotypes between healthy human individuals. The repertoire was sequenced with immunoSEQ multiplex PCR; TCRdb's copy has only in-frame clones and lacks some. The data contain roughly 1,600,000 clones, 98% of them singletons. What was sequenced was naive CD4+ T cells sorted from blood. Subset defined: CD45RA+ positively selected. Receptors originate from a man between 25 and 39 years old in good health.

This clone was seen once. The chain recombines TRBV5-4 with TRBJ2-1, with a weak D call TRBD1 (6 bases). The germline gives CDR1 SGHNT, CDR2 YYREEE (reference sequence). Trimming left V 6 bases short and J 3 bases short, with 22 bases between. This CDR3 comprises 17 residues. Written as DNA, the CDR3 is TGTGCCAGCACCCTGGGCCTCGGACAGTTTAACTACAATGAGCAGTTCTTC. This gives the protein CASTLGLGQFNYNEQFF. Full variable domain (remainder filled in from reference TRBV5-4 and TRBJ2-1): ETGVTQSPTHLIKTRGQQVTLRCSSQSGHNTVSWYQQALGQGPQFIFQYYREEENGRGNFPPRFSGLQFPNYSSELNVNALELDDSALYLCASTLGLGQFNYNEQFFGPGTRLTVL.

For the CDR3, the DNA is TGTGCCAGCAGTTCCTACAGGGGCTCCTACGAGCAGTACTTC. It translates to CASSSYRGSYEQYF. This chain connects TRBV27 to TRBJ2-7; 7 bases line up with TRBD1. With 4 bases clipped from V and 0 bases from J, the junction kept 3 bases outside the gene matches. Germline V gene lookup returns CDR1 MNHEY and CDR2 SMNVEV (reference sequence). This CDR3 is built from 14 residues.

The rearrangement links TRBV2 to TRBJ2-1; TRBD2 agrees at 12 bases. The CDR3 length is 14 residues. V shed 6 bases, J shed 7 bases, and the junction held 4 bases outside the gene matches. Germline CDR1 is SNHLY and CDR2 is FYNNEI. In DNA form, the CDR3 reads TGTGCCAGCAGCGCGACTAGCGGGGGAAATGAGCAGTTCTTC. Its translation: CASSATSGGNEQFF. Looking up the rest from reference TRBV2 and TRBJ2-1 gives the full variable domain: EPEVTQTPSHQVTQMGQEVILRCVPISNHLYFYWYRQILGQKVEFLVSFYNNEISEKSEIFDDQFSVERPDGSNFTLKIRSTKLEDSAMYFCASSATSGGNEQFFGPGTRLTVL.

The chain combines TRBV14 with TRBJ1-1; 8 nucleotides match TRBD1. From germline, CDR1 is SGHDN and CDR2 FVKESK. The V and J ends lost 6 bases and 5 bases, in that order; junction bases with no gene match: 11. This CDR3 is built from 15 residues. CDR3 bases: TGTGCCAGCAGTCTAAGGACAGGGCGGAGAACTGAAGCTTTCTTT. Translating gives CASSLRTGRRTEAFF.

The chain employs TRBV30 and TRBJ1-3; D may be TRBD1 (6 bases). The CDR3 runs 11 residues. CDR1 and CDR2 (germline): GTSNPN, SVGIG (reference sequence). The CDR3 sequence: CAGGSGNTIYF. The CDR3, as DNA: TGTGCAGGGGGGTCTGGAAACACCATATATTTT.

The rearrangement joins TRBV5-4 to TRBJ1-2, with a possible D match to TRBD1 (6 bases). This CDR3 spans 15 amino acids. V gave up 3 bases and J gave up 4 bases, with 16 bases separating them. Germline assignment: CDR1 SGHNT and CDR2 YYREEE (reference sequence). The DNA for the CDR3 is TGTGCCAGCAGCTCCGACAGGAGCTCTGGCTATGGCTACACCTTC. As protein: CASSSDRSSGYGYTF.

The chain's CDR3 is CASSARLSDEKLFF. The CDR3, as DNA: TGTGCCAGCAGCGCCAGGCTTTCAGATGAAAAACTGTTTTTT. The gene calls are TRBV5-4 and TRBJ1-4; D remains unclear. Germline loops: CDR1 SGHNT, CDR2 YYREEE (reference sequence). Between the trimmed V and J ends, which lost 4 bases and 6 bases, there was a span of 13 bases. This CDR3 has 14 amino acids.